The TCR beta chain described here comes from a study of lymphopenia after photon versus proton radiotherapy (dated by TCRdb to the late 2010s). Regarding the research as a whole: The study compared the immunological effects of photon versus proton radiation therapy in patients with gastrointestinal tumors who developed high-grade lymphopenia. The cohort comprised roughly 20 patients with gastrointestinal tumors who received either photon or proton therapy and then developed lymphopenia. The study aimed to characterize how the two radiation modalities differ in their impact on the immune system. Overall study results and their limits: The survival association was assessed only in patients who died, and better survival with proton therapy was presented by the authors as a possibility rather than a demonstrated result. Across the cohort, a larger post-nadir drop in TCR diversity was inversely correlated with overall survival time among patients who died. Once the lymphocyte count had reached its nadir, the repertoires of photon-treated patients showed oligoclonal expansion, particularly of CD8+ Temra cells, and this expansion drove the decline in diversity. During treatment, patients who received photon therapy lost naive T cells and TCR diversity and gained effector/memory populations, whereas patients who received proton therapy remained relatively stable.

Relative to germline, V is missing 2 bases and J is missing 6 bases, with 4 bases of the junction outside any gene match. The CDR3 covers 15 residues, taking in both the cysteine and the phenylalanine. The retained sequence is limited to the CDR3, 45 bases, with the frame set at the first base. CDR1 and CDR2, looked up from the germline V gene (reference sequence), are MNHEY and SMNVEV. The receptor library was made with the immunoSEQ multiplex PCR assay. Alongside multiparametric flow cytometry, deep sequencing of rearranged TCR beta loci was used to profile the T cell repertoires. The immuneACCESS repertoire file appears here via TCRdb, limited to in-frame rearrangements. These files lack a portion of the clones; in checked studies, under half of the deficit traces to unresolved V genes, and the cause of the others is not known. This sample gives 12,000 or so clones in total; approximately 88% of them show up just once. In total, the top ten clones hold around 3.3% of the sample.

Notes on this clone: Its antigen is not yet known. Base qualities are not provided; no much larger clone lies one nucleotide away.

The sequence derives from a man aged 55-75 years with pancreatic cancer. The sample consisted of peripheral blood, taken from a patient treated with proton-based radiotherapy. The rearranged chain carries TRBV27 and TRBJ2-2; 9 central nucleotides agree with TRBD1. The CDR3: CASSLRGQGPGELFF. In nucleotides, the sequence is TGTGCCAGCAGTTTAAGGGGACAGGGACCCGGGGAGCTGTTTTTT.